This T cell receptor (beta chain) was recorded in a study of blood T cell repertoires in COVID-19. This CDR3 contains 14 residues. In germline, CDR1 is MNHNY, CDR2 SVGAGI (reference sequence). The germline V and J ends were trimmed by 2 bases and 2 bases, with 10 bases remaining between them. In the authors' workflow: Reference gene primers were amplified, and this amplification served to estimate nucleated cell counts. TCRdb's copy holds only in-frame clones and misses some; the assay was immunoSEQ multiplex PCR. V and J calls and clone size follow that table, whereas D and trimming were derived from the DNA. The sample consists of about 490,000 clones, over 75% of them appearing once.

Specimen: peripheral blood. The rearrangement links TRBV6-6 to TRBJ2-7; tentatively, D is TRBD1 (5 bases). The clonotype comes from a human donor in a cohort sampled during active COVID-19. The CDR3 coding sequence is TGTGCCAGCAGTTACGTGGACACAGCCTACGAGCAGTACTTC. This sequence encodes CASSYVDTAYEQYF.